This T cell receptor beta chain was obtained from a study of T cell changes during pregnancy in multiple sclerosis. With V trimmed by 5 bases and J by 0 bases, 5 bases remained unmatched. The CDR3 totals 15 residues. CDR1 is MNHNS and CDR2 is SASEGT in the germline V gene. This table comes from immunoSEQ multiplex PCR, and its TCRdb copy is limited to in-frame clones, with some not included. The top ten clones hold more than 0.8% of a sample with some 80,000 clones, 89% of them seen once. The specimen comprised peripheral blood, sampled in the first trimester of pregnancy. The chain joins TRBV6-1 to TRBJ2-7; 9 bases map to TRBD1. The clonotype originates from a female donor in good health, enrolled as a control in a pregnancy study. The CDR3 DNA is TGTGCCAGCAGTTTGGGACAGGGCTTCTCCTACGAGCAGTACTTC. Its translation is CASSLGQGFSYEQYF.